The 21 T cell receptor beta chains below were found in one sample sequenced in a study of CD8+ T cells in alopecia areata. Following RNA extraction, reverse transcription yielded cDNA that acted as the sequencing template. Sequencing used immunoSEQ multiplex PCR; TCRdb keeps in-frame clones, though not all of them. In the table there are 200,000 to 250,000 clones, less than 45% of which are singletons. The treatment here: oral pan-JAK inhibitor, 5-10 mg twice daily. The input for sequencing was CD4+ T cells sorted from blood, taken around week 36, from a patient treated with tofacitinib. The source is a human donor with alopecia areata.

The rearrangement uses TRBV29-1 and TRBJ1-1, with a possible D match to TRBD1 (6 bases). The CDR3 is 12 residues long. Trimming removed 6 bases from V and 4 bases from J, with 12 bases in between. Germline values: CDR1 SQVTM, CDR2 ANQGSEA. The CDR3: CSVDQGGTEAFF. The CDR3 DNA follows: TGCAGCGTCGACCAAGGGGGCACTGAAGCTTTCTTT.

The chain has TRBV7-8 and TRBJ2-3, with TRBD2 as a possible D gene (6 bases). Germline V lookup: CDR1 SGHVS, CDR2 FQNEAQ. The CDR3 sequence is 14 residues long. V was shortened by 0 bases and J by 5 bases, with 9 bases between the two germline ends. The CDR3 sequence is CASSLAGSGDTQYF. In DNA form, the CDR3 reads TGTGCCAGCAGCTTAGCCGGGAGTGGAGATACGCAGTATTTT.

A few counts support this clone. This sequence joins TRBV5-1 and TRBJ2-3, with a weak D call TRBD2 (6 bases). Germline V gene lookup returns CDR1 SGHRS and CDR2 YFSETQ. V was clipped by 3 bases and J by 2 bases, with 16 bases between them. This CDR3 comprises 16 residues. CDR3 sequence (DNA): TGCGCCAGCAGCTATTTGGCGGGACGGTCCACAGATACGCAGTATTTT. Residues: CASSYLAGRSTDTQYF.

This CDR3 is CASSPLGRSQETQYF. The CDR3, as DNA: TGTGCCAGCAGCCCTCTAGGGCGGTCCCAAGAGACCCAGTACTTC. This chain uses TRBV2 with TRBJ2-5; no clear D gene. The CDR3 has 15 amino acids. The V and J ends lost 6 bases and 1 base respectively, with 15 bases between them. Germline-derived CDR1 and CDR2 are SNHLY and FYNNEI. The variable domain in full, completed from reference TRBV2 and TRBJ2-5, reads EPEVTQTPSHQVTQMGQEVILRCVPISNHLYFYWYRQILGQKVEFLVSFYNNEISEKSEIFDDQFSVERPDGSNFTLKIRSTKLEDSAMYFCASSPLGRSQETQYFGPGTRLLVL.

This clone was counted between two and nine times. The CDR3 nucleotides are TGTGCCAGCAGTCAAACCCCCCGGCAGTCTTACGAGCAGTACTTC. Protein sequence: CASSQTPRQSYEQYF. The chain has TRBV28 and TRBJ2-7; D uncertain. The CDR3 sequence is 15 residues long. V shed 5 bases and J shed 4 bases, with 18 bases lying between them. In germline, CDR1 is MDHEN, CDR2 SYDVKM.

This clone has ten or more counts. The chain combines TRBV18 with TRBJ1-1; 7 bases map to TRBD1. The V gene end was trimmed by 2 bases and the J gene end by 6 bases; junction bases not matched to a gene: 12. There are 16 residues in the CDR3. Germline-derived CDR1 and CDR2 are KGHSH and LQKENI. CDR3 bases: TGTGCCAGCTCACCAGCCAGGGGGGCTTCTCGCCCTGAAGCTTTCTTT. It codes for CASSPARGASRPEAFF. Supplemented by reference TRBV18 and TRBJ1-1, the full variable domain reads NAGVMQNPRHLVRRRGQEARLRCSPMKGHSHVYWYRQLPEEGLKFMVYLQKENIIDESGMPKERFSAEFPKEGPSILRIQQVVRGDSAAYFCASSPARGASRPEAFFGQGTRLTVV.

The rearrangement uses TRBV9 and TRBJ2-1, with a weak D call TRBD1 (5 bases). Per germline, CDR1 SGDLS and CDR2 YYNGEE. There are 16 residues in the CDR3. The germline V and J ends were trimmed by 3 bases and 7 bases, with 20 bases remaining between them. For the CDR3, the DNA is TGTGCCAGCAGCGCCCCTCAGGGAAGATACCCGAATGAGCAGTTCTTC. Protein sequence: CASSAPQGRYPNEQFF.

The chain carries TRBV7-2 and TRBJ2-7; D might be TRBD1 (5 bases). Germline CDR1 SGHTA, CDR2 FQGNSA. The CDR3 runs to 15 residues. V gave up 5 bases and J gave up 6 bases, with 20 bases separating them. The CDR3 DNA sequence: TGTGCCAGCAGCCCCCACCGTGCAGGGTTAGGCGAGCAGTACTTC. It yields the protein CASSPHRAGLGEQYF.

The V gene is TRBV5-4, the J gene TRBJ1-1; 7 nucleotides match TRBD1. The CDR3 has 16 amino acids. Germline V CDR1 and CDR2: SGHNT, YYREEE (reference sequence). The ends lost 4 bases at V and 4 bases at J; junction bases unmatched: 13. CDR3 sequence: CASSARQGYDLTEAFF. The CDR3 region has the DNA TGTGCCAGCAGCGCAAGACAGGGTTACGACCTCACTGAAGCTTTCTTT.

The table lists this clone with a few counts. This chain uses TRBV29-1 with TRBJ2-3; no reliable D call. Trimming removed 7 bases at V and 5 bases at J, with 7 bases between. The CDR3 has 10 residues. Germline-derived CDR1 and CDR2 are SQVTM and ANQGSEA. CDR3 residues: CSGTRDTQYF. For the CDR3, the DNA is TGCAGCGGTACCCGAGATACGCAGTATTTT.

V is TRBV11-2 and J is TRBJ2-1; a weak D match, TRBD1 (5 bases). Trimming cost V 7 bases and J 3 bases, with 13 bases left between them. Germline V gene sequence: CDR1 SGHAT, CDR2 FQNNGV. CDR3 length equals 14 residues. In nucleotides, the CDR3 is TGTGCCAGCACCTTTTCGACAGTCTACAATGAGCAGTTCTTC. Translated, it gives CASTFSTVYNEQFF.

The chain has TRBV29-1 and TRBJ1-4; the D is unclear. The germline gives CDR1 SQVTM, CDR2 ANQGSEA. Deletions cut 2 bases from V and 3 bases from J, with 10 bases between. The CDR3 is 14 residues long. The CDR3 sequence is CSVELRTSNEKLFF. The CDR3 DNA is TGCAGCGTTGAACTCCGGACCTCTAATGAAAAACTGTTTTTT.

This clone has only a few counts. The rearrangement uses TRBV7-2 and TRBJ2-7, with 8 bases that match TRBD1. This CDR3 has 13 amino acids. J lost 5 bases, V lost 5 bases, and 5 bases had no gene match. Germline CDR1 reads SGHTA; CDR2 reads FQGNSA. CDR3 sequence reads: CASSRTGFHEQYF. CDR3 sequence (DNA): TGTGCCAGCAGCCGGACAGGGTTCCACGAGCAGTACTTC.

V is TRBV15 and J is TRBJ2-5; D not certain. The germline gives CDR1 LNHNV, CDR2 YYDKDF (reference sequence). CDR3 size: 12 residues. Trimming stripped 2 bases from V and 7 bases from J, with 8 bases between. The CDR3 nucleotides are TGTGCCACCAGCAGACCCCCGGGGACCCAGTACTTC. This codes for CATSRPPGTQYF.

The chain combines TRBV4-2 with TRBJ2-7, with D hard to call. V lost 3 bases and J 2 bases, leaving 11 bases between the germline ends. The CDR3 loop spans 14 amino acids. From germline, CDR1 is LGHNA and CDR2 YNFKEQ. This CDR3 is CASSQAAITYEQYF. CDR3 bases: TGTGCCAGCAGCCAGGCCGCCATAACCTACGAGCAGTACTTC.

The J gene is TRBJ2-3, the V gene TRBV11-3; D is ambiguous. The CDR3 spans 16 residues. The V and J ends lost 4 bases and 0 bases respectively, with 14 bases between them. Germline lookup yields CDR1 SGHNT and CDR2 YENEEA. The CDR3 region has the DNA TGTGCCAGCAGCTCGGACGGCGGTGCTAGCACAGATACGCAGTATTTT. Translated: CASSSDGGASTDTQYF.

The CDR3 here is CASAIGRASSYEQYF. In DNA, the CDR3 is TGTGCCAGCGCCATCGGGAGGGCTAGCTCCTACGAGCAGTACTTC. This chain links TRBV6-1 with TRBJ2-7, with 8 positions matching TRBD2. Germline-derived CDR1 and CDR2 are MNHNS and SASEGT. V lost 8 bases and J lost 0; bases outside the gene matches: 9. The length of the CDR3 is 15 residues.

The chain has TRBV7-9 and TRBJ2-7; 8 bases are shared with TRBD2. The CDR3 has 13 amino acids. Germline CDR1 is SEHNR and CDR2 is FQNEAQ (reference sequence). With V trimmed by 7 bases and J by 2 bases, 4 bases remained unmatched. The CDR3 DNA sequence: TGTGCCAGCACCGCCGGGGGGGCCTACGAGCAGTACTTC. Translated, it gives CASTAGGAYEQYF.

Only a few counts were recorded for this clone. The chain is built from TRBV29-1 and TRBJ1-1; TRBD1 matches 9 bases. V lost 7 bases, J lost 2 bases, and 5 bases stayed unmatched. CDR1 is SQVTM, CDR2 ANQGSEA, per germline. The CDR3 has 13 amino acids. The CDR3 sequence: CSGGGQGNTEAFF. The CDR3 nucleotides read TGCAGCGGAGGGGGACAGGGAAACACTGAAGCTTTCTTT.

The rearrangement uses TRBV27 and TRBJ1-1, with D possibly TRBD1 on 6 matching bases. Germline CDR1 MNHEY, CDR2 SMNVEV (reference sequence). V lost 2 bases and J 1 base, leaving 11 bases between the germline ends. CDR3 length equals 15 residues. CDR3 DNA sequence: TGTGCCAGCAGTTTAAACAGGGACGCGAACACTGAAGCTTTCTTT. Its translation is CASSLNRDANTEAFF.

The table lists this clone with a few counts. This chain uses TRBV28 with TRBJ1-4, with 10 bases identical to TRBD1. In germline, CDR1 is MDHEN, CDR2 SYDVKM. Trimming cost V 1 base and J 7 bases; bases outside gene matches: 3. This CDR3 is built from 15 residues. The CDR3 here is CASSLSTGGGEKLFF. CDR3 DNA sequence: TGTGCCAGCAGTTTATCGACAGGGGGCGGTGAAAAACTGTTTTTT.